Following are 25 T cell receptor beta chains from one sample sequenced in a study of metastatic and nonmetastatic thyroid tumors. TCRdb called clones again from the PCR reads with MiXCR. Of about 59,000 clones listed, about 16% were seen once; the top ten hold roughly a tenth. Thyroid surgery was performed in patients who had received no treatment beforehand. The sequenced sample consisted of blood. Receptor source: a male donor with papillary thyroid cancer or a benign thyroid nodule (not recorded which). Some clones in this sample may be carry-over from other donors' samples.

The gene calls are TRBV5-6 and TRBJ1-5, with D uncertain. CDR3 length: 15 amino acids. Germline V gene lookup returns CDR1 SGHDT and CDR2 YYEEEE. The ends were cut back, 1 base at V and 0 bases at J, with 8 bases in the middle. The DNA of the CDR3 is TGTGCCAGCAGCTTGAACGGAGATAGCAATCAGCCCCAGCATTTT. Translation: CASSLNGDSNQPQHF.

This clone came up many times. The J gene is TRBJ2-7, the V gene TRBV11-2, with TRBD2 matching 14 bases. The CDR3 has 17 amino acids. V lost 1 base, J lost 7 bases, and 9 bases stayed unmatched. The V gene's germline CDR1 is SGHAT and CDR2 FQNNGV. The CDR3 DNA follows: TGTGCCAGCAGCTTAGTAATGACTAGCGGGGGGGCGAGGGAGCAGTACTTC. This sequence encodes CASSLVMTSGGAREQYF.

The chain recombines TRBV5-8 with TRBJ1-1; D gene unclear. The CDR3 spans 10 residues. Trimming pared 2 bases from V and 12 bases from J, leaving 8 bases between. CDR1 is SGHTS and CDR2 is YDEGEE in the germline V gene. The CDR3 DNA reads as TGTGCCAGCAGCTTTTCCGCGTCTTTCTTT. Its translation is CASSFSASFF.

At least ten counts were recorded for this clone. The V and J genes are TRBV7-2 and TRBJ2-3; 10 positions agree with TRBD2. The junction had 6 bases not matched to a gene; V was cut back by 9 bases and J by 3 bases. CDR3 length equals 14 residues. Germline CDR1 and CDR2: SGHTA and FQGNSA. CDR3 amino acids: CASTLAGVTDTQYF. The CDR3 DNA reads as TGTGCCAGTACCCTAGCGGGAGTTACAGATACGCAGTATTTT.

The sample holds many counts of this clone. The chain uses TRBV5-4 and TRBJ2-1; D call uncertain. Trimming cost V 0 bases and J 7 bases, with 5 bases left between them. Germline V gives CDR1 SGHNT, CDR2 YYREEE (reference sequence). This CDR3 comprises 12 residues. The CDR3 here is CASSLGLNEQFF. In DNA form, the CDR3 reads TGTGCCAGCAGCTTGGGACTGAATGAGCAGTTCTTC.

This clone occurred a few times. The chain couples TRBV28 to TRBJ1-2; 7 bases map to TRBD1. The CDR3 covers 12 residues. Trimming cost V 6 bases and J 4 bases; bases outside gene matches: 2. Germline CDR1 MDHEN, CDR2 SYDVKM. The CDR3 DNA follows: TGTGCCAGCAGGACAGGGATCTATGGCTACACCTTC. Translated, it gives CASRTGIYGYTF.

This clone showed up many times. This sequence joins TRBV10-3 and TRBJ2-3; the D gene is possibly TRBD2 (7 bases). Germline CDR1 is ENHRY and CDR2 is SYGVKD. Between the trimmed V and J ends, which lost 9 bases and 2 bases, there was a span of 18 bases. This CDR3 has 15 residues. The DNA of the CDR3 is TGTGCCATTACCGAGGGGGACTACGCCACAGATACGCAGTATTTT. This translates into CAITEGDYATDTQYF.

This clone showed up many times. The rearrangement uses TRBV27 and TRBJ2-2; 7 positions match TRBD2. The V gene end was trimmed by 5 bases and the J gene end by 4 bases; junction bases not matched to a gene: 10. Germline assignment: CDR1 MNHEY and CDR2 SMNVEV (reference sequence). The CDR3 length is 16 residues. CDR3 sequence reads: CASSPQPGEGTGELFF. The CDR3 region has the DNA TGTGCCAGCAGTCCCCAACCCGGGGAGGGCACCGGGGAGCTGTTTTTT.

This clone was seen ten or more times. This chain links TRBV11-2 with TRBJ2-3; D gene ambiguous. The CDR3 loop spans 15 amino acids. The V end was cut by 3 bases, the J end by 0 bases, with 10 bases between. CDR1 is SGHAT and CDR2 is FQNNGV in the germline V gene. The CDR3 loop is CASSFLIPSTDTQYF. The DNA for the CDR3 is TGTGCCAGCAGCTTTCTAATCCCTAGCACAGATACGCAGTATTTT.

This clone was detected many times. The V call is TRBV24-1, the J call TRBJ2-5; D ambiguous. This CDR3 has 17 residues. Germline loops: CDR1 KGHDR, CDR2 SFDVKD. V lost 0 bases and J lost 2, with 15 bases in between. CDR3 nucleotide sequence: TGTGCCACCAGTGATTTGACGTTGGACCGAGAACAAGAGACCCAGTACTTC. Protein: CATSDLTLDREQETQYF.

Note on this clone: A junction boundary mismatches the germline segment, possibly from a read error. The chain employs TRBV20-1 and TRBJ2-7, with 7 bases identical to TRBD2. Germline-derived CDR1 and CDR2 are DFQATT and SNEGSKA (reference sequence). This CDR3 comprises 17 residues. CDR3 loop: CSARDGVLAVSSYDQYF. CDR3 coding DNA: TGCAGTGCCAGAGATGGTGTCCTAGCGGTGAGCTCCTACGATCAGTACTTC.

This clone was recorded many times. V and J are TRBV6-1 and TRBJ1-6, with a possible D match to TRBD1 (6 bases). The CDR3 is made up of 13 amino acids. Germline V lookup: CDR1 MNHNS, CDR2 SASEGT. V lost 7 bases, J lost 7 bases, and 11 bases lay in between. This chain's CDR3 is CASKRGDNSPLHF. The CDR3 bases are TGTGCCAGCAAAAGGGGGGACAATTCACCCCTCCACTTT.

This clone was recorded a few times. The rearrangement joins TRBV11-3 to TRBJ2-1, with 9 positions matching TRBD2. J lost 7 bases, V lost 3 bases, and 7 bases had no gene match. CDR3 length: 15 residues. Per the germline V gene, CDR1 is SGHNT and CDR2 is YENEEA. The CDR3 nucleotides are TGTGCCAGCAGCTTGGTAGCGGGAGAAAAGAATGAGCAGTTCTTC. Protein: CASSLVAGEKNEQFF.

This clone was seen repeatedly, ten times or more. The chain has TRBV5-8 and TRBJ2-7; D not resolved. The CDR3 runs 14 residues. V gave up 3 bases and J gave up 5 bases, with 15 bases separating them. Germline V gene data show CDR1 as SGHTS and CDR2 as YDEGEE. CDR3 residues: CASSYDNRPHEQYV. CDR3 bases: TGTGCCAGCAGCTACGATAATCGGCCACACGAGCAGTACGTC.

This clone came up a few times. V and J are TRBV12-3 or TRBV12-4 and TRBJ1-2; 8 positions match TRBD1. This CDR3 region has 15 residues. J was trimmed by 4 bases and V by 10 bases; bases with no gene match: 14. CDR3 coding DNA: TGTGCCACCATACCTCGGACAGGGTTAGCCTATGGCTACACCTTC. Protein: CATIPRTGLAYGYTF.

This clone was seen only a few times. This may be a read error: a much more frequent sequence differs by one nucleotide. Other nucleotide sequences in the sample specify the same CDR3. This sequence joins TRBV9 and TRBJ1-6; TRBD1 might be the D (5 bases). The CDR3 totals 15 residues. V lost 0 bases to trimming and J lost 8 bases, with 12 bases between them. CDR1 SGDLS and CDR2 YYNGEE come from the germline V gene. The CDR3 region has the DNA TGTGCCAGCAGCGTAGGTGGGGGATCTGATTCACCCCTCCACTTT. Protein product: CASSVGGGSDSPLHF.

This clone was recorded at least ten times. This chain links TRBV7-8 with TRBJ1-2; D not certain. The germline CDR1 and CDR2 sequences are SGHVS and FQNEAQ. The CDR3 totals 17 residues. The germline V and J ends were trimmed by 1 base and 2 bases, with 17 bases remaining between them. CDR3 DNA: TGTGCCAGCAGCTTAGAGAGTAGGGCCGACACAAACTATGGCTACACCTTC. Protein sequence: CASSLESRADTNYGYTF.

The J gene is TRBJ2-5, the V gene TRBV20-1; 8 bases line up with TRBD2. The CDR3 is made up of 15 amino acids. Germline CDR1 is DFQATT and CDR2 is SNEGSKA (reference sequence). V shed 0 bases and J 4 bases; nucleotides not matched to a gene: 7. The CDR3 reads CSARDGGARTETQYF. For the CDR3, the DNA is TGCAGTGCTAGAGACGGGGGGGCGAGGACAGAGACCCAGTACTTC.

As concerns this clone: Being one base from a much bigger clone, this may be a read error. This chain uses TRBV20-1 with TRBJ2-7, with TRBD1 as a possible D gene (5 bases). Germline assignment: CDR1 DFQATT and CDR2 SNEGSKA (reference sequence). CDR3 size: 13 residues. V was shortened by 7 bases and J by 0 bases, with 13 bases between the two germline ends. CDR3 coding DNA: TGCAGTGAAATAGACAGTCTCTCCTACGAGCAGTACTTC. This codes for CSEIDSLSYEQYF.

This clone was seen repeatedly, ten times or more. The V gene is TRBV20-1, the J gene TRBJ2-1; the match to TRBD2 covers 13 bases. This CDR3 is 17 amino acids long. Germline V gene sequence: CDR1 DFQATT, CDR2 SNEGSKA (reference sequence). The junction had 7 bases not matched to a gene; V was cut back by 5 bases and J by 0 bases. The CDR3 DNA sequence: TGCAGTGCTGGCTTAGGACTAGCGGGAGACTCCTACAATGAGCAGTTCTTC. Residues: CSAGLGLAGDSYNEQFF.

This clone has just a few counts. The CDR3 sequence is CSATEYPTPGGQYF. CDR3 in DNA: TGCAGCGCCACGGAGTATCCTACGCCGGGAGGGCAGTACTTC. The chain has TRBV29-1 and TRBJ2-7; 7 bases fit TRBD2. Germline-derived CDR1 and CDR2 are SQVTM and ANQGSEA. CDR3 length: 14 residues. Losses at the gene ends were 7 bases for V and 9 bases for J; bases not matched to a gene: 18.

The chain combines TRBV6-5 with TRBJ1-2, with 7 bases identical to TRBD1. V was clipped by 4 bases and J by 7 bases; unmatched bases: 6. The CDR3 extends over 13 amino acids. Germline values: CDR1 MNHEY, CDR2 SVGAGI. CDR3 coding DNA: TGTGCCAGCAGTTCCCGGACAGGCCCTGGCTACACCTTC. Translating it yields CASSSRTGPGYTF.

In this sample, this clone turned up many times. The chain recombines TRBV30 with TRBJ2-2; 7 nucleotides match TRBD1. The germline V gene has CDR1 GTSNPN and CDR2 SVGIG (reference sequence). The CDR3 has 13 residues. The J segment lost 7 bases and the V segment lost 0 bases, leaving 2 bases of the junction unmatched. In DNA form, the CDR3 reads TGTGCCTGGAGTGTAGGGGGCCGCGGGGAGCTGTTTTTT. It yields the protein CAWSVGGRGELFF.

The gene calls are TRBV11-2 and TRBJ1-6; D is uncertain. Between the trimmed V and J ends, which lost 5 bases and 0 bases, there was a span of 11 bases. Germline-derived CDR1 and CDR2 are SGHAT and FQNNGV. This CDR3 region has 16 residues. The CDR3 DNA reads TGTGCCAGCAGCCGCCGGGTGATCTCCTATAATTCACCCCTCCACTTT. Amino acid sequence: CASSRRVISYNSPLHF.

This clone was observed many times. The chain links TRBV19 to TRBJ1-1, with D unresolved. The V gene lost 3 bases and the J gene lost 4 bases, with 12 bases spanning the gap. The CDR3 is made up of 14 amino acids. From germline, CDR1 is LNHDA and CDR2 SQIVND (reference sequence). The CDR3 nucleotides read TGTGCCAGTAGTATCATAGGTTCGGGCACTGAAGCTTTCTTT. Translated, it gives CASSIIGSGTEAFF. Based on the CDR3 plus reference TRBV19 and TRBJ1-1, the full variable domain is DGGITQSPKYLFRKEGQNVTLSCEQNLNHDAMYWYRQDPGQGLRLIYYSQIVNDFQKGDIAEGYSVSREKKESFPLTVTSAQKNPTAFYLCASSIIGSGTEAFFGQGTRLTVV.